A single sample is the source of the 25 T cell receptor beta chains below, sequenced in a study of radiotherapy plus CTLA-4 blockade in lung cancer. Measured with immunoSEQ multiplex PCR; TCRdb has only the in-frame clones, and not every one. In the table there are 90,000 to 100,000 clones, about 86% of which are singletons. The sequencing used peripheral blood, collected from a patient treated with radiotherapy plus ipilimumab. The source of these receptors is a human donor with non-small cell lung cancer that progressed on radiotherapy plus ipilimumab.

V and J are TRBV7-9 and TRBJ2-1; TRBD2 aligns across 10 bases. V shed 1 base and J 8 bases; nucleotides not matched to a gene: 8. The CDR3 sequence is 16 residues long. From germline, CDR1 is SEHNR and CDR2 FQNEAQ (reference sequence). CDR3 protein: CASSLGAGLARDEQFF. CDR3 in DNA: TGTGCCAGCAGCTTAGGAGCGGGACTAGCGCGCGATGAGCAGTTCTTC.

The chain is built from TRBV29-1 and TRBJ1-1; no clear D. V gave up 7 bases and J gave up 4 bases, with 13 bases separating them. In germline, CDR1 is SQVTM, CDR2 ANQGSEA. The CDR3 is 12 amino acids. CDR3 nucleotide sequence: TGCAGCGCCGAGAGGGAGAGCACTGAAGCTTTCTTT. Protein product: CSAERESTEAFF. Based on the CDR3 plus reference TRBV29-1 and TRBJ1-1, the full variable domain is SAVISQKPSRDICQRGTSLTIQCQVDSQVTMMFWYRQQPGQSLTLIATANQGSEATYESGFVIDKFPISRPNLTFSTLTVSNMSPEDSSIYLCSAERESTEAFFGQGTRLTVV.

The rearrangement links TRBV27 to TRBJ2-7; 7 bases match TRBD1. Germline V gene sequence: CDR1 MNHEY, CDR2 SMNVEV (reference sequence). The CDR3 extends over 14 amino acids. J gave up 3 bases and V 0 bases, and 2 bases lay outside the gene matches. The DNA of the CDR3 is TGTGCCAGCAGTTTATCGTGGGACAGCTACGAGCAGTACTTC. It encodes CASSLSWDSYEQYF.

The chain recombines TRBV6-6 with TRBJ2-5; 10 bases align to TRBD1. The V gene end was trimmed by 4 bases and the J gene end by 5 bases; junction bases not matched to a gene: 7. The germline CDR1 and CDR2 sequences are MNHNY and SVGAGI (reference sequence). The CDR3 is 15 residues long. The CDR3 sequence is CASSFGTGAGETQYF. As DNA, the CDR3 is TGTGCCAGCAGTTTCGGGACAGGGGCGGGGGAGACCCAGTACTTC.

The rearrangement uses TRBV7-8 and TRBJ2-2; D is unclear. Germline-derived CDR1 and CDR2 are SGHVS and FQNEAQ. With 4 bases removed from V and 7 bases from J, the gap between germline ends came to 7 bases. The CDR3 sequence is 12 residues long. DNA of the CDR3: TGTGCCAGCAGCTCGCCTTTCGGGGAGCTGTTTTTT. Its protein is CASSSPFGELFF.

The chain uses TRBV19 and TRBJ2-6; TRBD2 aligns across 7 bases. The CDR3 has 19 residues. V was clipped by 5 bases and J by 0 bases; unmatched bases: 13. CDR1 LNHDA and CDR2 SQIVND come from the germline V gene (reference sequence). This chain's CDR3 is CASSPPFGGGPSGANVLTF. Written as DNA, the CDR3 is TGTGCCAGTAGTCCCCCTTTCGGCGGGGGACCCTCTGGGGCCAACGTCCTGACTTTC.

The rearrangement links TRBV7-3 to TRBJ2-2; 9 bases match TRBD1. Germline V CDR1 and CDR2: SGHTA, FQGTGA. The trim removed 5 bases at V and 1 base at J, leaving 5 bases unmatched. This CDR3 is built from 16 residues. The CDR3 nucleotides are TGTGCCAGCAGCCTACAGGGGGCCTTGAACACCGGGGAGCTGTTTTTT. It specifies CASSLQGALNTGELFF.

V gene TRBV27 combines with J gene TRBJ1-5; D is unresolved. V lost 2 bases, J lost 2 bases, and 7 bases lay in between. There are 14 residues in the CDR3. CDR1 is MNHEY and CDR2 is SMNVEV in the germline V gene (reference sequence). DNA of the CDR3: TGTGCCAGCAGTTTACGGGCCGGCAATCAGCCCCAGCATTTT. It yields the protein CASSLRAGNQPQHF.

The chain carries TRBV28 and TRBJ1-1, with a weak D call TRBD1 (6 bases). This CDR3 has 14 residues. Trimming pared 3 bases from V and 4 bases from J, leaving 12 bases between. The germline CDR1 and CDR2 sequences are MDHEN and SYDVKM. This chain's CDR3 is CASSFGGRSTEAFF. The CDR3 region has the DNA TGTGCCAGCAGTTTCGGGGGGCGCAGCACTGAAGCTTTCTTT.

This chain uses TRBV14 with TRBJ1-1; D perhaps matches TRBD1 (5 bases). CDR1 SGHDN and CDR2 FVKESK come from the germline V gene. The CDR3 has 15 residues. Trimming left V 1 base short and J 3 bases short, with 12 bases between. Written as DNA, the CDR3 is TGTGCCAGCAGCCAAGGGATCGGGGACCACACTGAAGCTTTCTTT. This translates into CASSQGIGDHTEAFF.

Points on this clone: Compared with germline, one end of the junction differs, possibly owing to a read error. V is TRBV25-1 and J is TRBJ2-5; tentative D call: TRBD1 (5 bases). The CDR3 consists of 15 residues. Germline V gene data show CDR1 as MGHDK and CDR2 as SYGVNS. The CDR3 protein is CASSESSVPGETQYF. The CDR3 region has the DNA TGTGCCAGCAGCGAATCCTCAGTGCCAGGGGAGACCCAGTACTTC.

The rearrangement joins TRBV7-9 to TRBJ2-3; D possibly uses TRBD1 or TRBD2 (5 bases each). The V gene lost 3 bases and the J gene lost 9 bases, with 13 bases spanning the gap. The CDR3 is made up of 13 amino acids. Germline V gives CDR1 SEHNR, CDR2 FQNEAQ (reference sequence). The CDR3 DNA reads TGTGCCAGCAGCTTTACGGGGACCTCGACGCAGTATTTT. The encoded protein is CASSFTGTSTQYF.

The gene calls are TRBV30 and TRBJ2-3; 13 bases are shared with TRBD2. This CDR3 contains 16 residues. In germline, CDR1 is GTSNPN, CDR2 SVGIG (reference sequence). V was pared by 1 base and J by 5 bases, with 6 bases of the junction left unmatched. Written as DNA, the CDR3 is TGTGCCTGGAGTGGGACTAGCGGGAGCTCGGGAGATACGCAGTATTTT. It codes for CAWSGTSGSSGDTQYF.

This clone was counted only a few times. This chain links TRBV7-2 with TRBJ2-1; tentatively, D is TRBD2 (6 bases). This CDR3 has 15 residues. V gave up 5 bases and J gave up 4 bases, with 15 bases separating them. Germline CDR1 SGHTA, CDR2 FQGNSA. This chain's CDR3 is CASSPGTFSYNEQFF. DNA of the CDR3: TGTGCCAGCAGCCCCGGGACTTTTTCTTACAATGAGCAGTTCTTC.

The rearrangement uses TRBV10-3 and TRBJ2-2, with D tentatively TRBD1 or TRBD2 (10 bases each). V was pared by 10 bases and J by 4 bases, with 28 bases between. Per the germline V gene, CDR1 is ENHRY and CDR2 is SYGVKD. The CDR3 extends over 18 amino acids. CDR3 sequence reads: CATSGTGEVAGGTGELFF. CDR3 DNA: TGTGCCACCTCCGGGACAGGGGAAGTAGCGGGAGGCACCGGGGAGCTGTTTTTT.

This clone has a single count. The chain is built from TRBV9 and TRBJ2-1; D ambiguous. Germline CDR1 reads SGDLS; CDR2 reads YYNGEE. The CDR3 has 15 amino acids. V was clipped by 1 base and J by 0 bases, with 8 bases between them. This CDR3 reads CASSVFGSSYNEQFF. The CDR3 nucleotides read TGTGCCAGCAGCGTATTTGGTAGCTCCTACAATGAGCAGTTCTTC.

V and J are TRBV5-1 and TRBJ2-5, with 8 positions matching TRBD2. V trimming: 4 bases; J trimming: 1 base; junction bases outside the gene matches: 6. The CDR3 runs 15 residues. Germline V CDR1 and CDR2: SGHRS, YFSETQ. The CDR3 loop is CASSGLAGSQETQYF. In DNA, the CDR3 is TGCGCCAGCAGCGGACTAGCCGGTTCCCAAGAGACCCAGTACTTC.

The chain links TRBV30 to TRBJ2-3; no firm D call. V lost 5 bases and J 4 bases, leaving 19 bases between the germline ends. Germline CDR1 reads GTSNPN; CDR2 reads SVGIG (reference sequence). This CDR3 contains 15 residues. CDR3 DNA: TGTGCCTGGTCCTCAACATTTTCCGGTCCAGATACGCAGTATTTT. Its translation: CAWSSTFSGPDTQYF.

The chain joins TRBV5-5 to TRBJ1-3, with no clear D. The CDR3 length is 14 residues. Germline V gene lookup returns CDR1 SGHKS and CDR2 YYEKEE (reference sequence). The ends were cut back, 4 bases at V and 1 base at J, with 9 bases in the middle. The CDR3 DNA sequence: TGTGCCAGCAGCCGGAAGGAGTCTGGAAACACCATATATTTT. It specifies CASSRKESGNTIYF.

CDR3 sequence (DNA): TGTGCCAGCAGCTTAAGAGTCGATGAGCAGTTCTTC. Protein sequence: CASSLRVDEQFF. This chain joins TRBV11-2 and TRBJ2-1; D not resolved. Germline loops: CDR1 SGHAT, CDR2 FQNNGV. V dropped 2 bases and J dropped 8 bases, with 7 bases sitting between them. The CDR3 spans 12 residues.

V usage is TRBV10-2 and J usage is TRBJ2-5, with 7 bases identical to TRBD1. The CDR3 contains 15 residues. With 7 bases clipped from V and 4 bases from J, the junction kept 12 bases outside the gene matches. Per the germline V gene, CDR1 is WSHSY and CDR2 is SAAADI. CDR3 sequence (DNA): TGCGCCAGCAAGGGCCCGACAGGGTCGGTAGAGACCCAGTACTTC. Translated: CASKGPTGSVETQYF.

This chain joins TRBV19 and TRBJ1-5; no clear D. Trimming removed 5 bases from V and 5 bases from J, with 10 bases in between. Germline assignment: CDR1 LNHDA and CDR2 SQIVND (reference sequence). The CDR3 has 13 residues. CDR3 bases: TGTGCCAGTAGTCAGAGGACTTATCAGCCCCAGCATTTT. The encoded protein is CASSQRTYQPQHF.

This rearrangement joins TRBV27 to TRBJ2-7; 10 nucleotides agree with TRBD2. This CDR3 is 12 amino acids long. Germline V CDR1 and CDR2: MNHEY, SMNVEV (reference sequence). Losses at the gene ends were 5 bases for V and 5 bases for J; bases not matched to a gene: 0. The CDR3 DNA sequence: TGTGCCAGCAGTCTAGCGGGAGACGAGCAGTACTTC. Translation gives CASSLAGDEQYF.

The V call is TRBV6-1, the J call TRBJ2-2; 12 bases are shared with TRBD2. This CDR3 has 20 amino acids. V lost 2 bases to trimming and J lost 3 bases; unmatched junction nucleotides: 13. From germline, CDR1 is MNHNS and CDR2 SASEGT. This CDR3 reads CASSERSKASGRGYTGELFF. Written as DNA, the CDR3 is TGTGCCAGCAGTGAAAGAAGTAAGGCTAGCGGGAGGGGGTACACCGGGGAGCTGTTTTTT.

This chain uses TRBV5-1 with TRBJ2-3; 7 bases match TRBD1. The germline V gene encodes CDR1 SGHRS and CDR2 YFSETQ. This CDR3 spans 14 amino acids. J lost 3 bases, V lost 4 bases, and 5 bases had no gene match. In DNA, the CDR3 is TGCGCCAGCAGCCGGGACAGCGCAACAGATACGCAGTATTTT. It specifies CASSRDSATDTQYF.